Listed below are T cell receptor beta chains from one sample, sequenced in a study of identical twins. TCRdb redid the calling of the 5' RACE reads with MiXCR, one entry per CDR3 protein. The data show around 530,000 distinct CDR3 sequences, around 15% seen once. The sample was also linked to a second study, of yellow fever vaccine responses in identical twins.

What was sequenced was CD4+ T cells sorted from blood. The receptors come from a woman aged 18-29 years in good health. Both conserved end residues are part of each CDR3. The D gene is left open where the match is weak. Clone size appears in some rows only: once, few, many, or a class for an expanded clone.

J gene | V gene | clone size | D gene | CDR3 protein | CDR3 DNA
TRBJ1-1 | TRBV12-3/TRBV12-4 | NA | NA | CASSFRQMNTEAFF | TGTGCCAGCAGTTTTAGGCAGATGAACACTGAAGCTTTCTTT
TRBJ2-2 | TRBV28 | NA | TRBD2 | CASSFRTSMGGELFF | TGTGCCAGCAGTTTCCGGACTAGTATGGGCGGGGAGCTGTTTTTT
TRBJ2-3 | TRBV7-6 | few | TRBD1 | CASSLKGQGADTQYF | TGTGCCAGCAGCTTAAAAGGACAGGGAGCAGATACGCAGTATTTT
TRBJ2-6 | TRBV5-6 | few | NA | CASSSQGRGANVLTF | TGTGCCAGCAGCTCACAGGGACGCGGGGCCAACGTCCTGACTTTC
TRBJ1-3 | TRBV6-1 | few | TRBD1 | CASSAQGATGNTIYF | TGTGCCAGCAGTGCACAGGGGGCCACTGGAAACACCATATATTTT
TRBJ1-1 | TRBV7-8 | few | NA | CASSLERGLNTEAFF | TGTGCCAGCAGCTTAGAGAGGGGACTGAACACTGAAGCTTTCTTT
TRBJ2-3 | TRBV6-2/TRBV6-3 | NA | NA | CASSQRTSSSSTDTQYF | TGTGCCAGCAGCCAAAGGACAAGTTCATCTAGCACAGATACGCAGTATTTT
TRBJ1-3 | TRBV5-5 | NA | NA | CASSPLAAGGNTIYF | TGTGCCAGCAGCCCCCTGGCGGCGGGGGGAAACACCATATATTTT
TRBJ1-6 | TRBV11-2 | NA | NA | CASSLDGGSPLHF | TGTGCCAGCAGCTTAGACGGGGGTTCACCCCTCCACTTT
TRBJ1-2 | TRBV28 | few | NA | CASSLNQKYGYTF | TGTGCCAGCAGTTTAAACCAGAAGTATGGCTACACCTTC
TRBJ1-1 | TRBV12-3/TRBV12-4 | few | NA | CASSFSRDTEAFF | TGTGCCAGCAGTTTCAGCCGCGACACTGAAGCTTTCTTT
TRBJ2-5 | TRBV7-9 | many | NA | CASSSSTAGGEAQYF | TGTGCCAGCAGCAGTTCGACAGCCGGAGGAGAGGCCCAGTACTTC
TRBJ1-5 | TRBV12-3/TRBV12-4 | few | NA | CASSLTTYSNQPQHF | TGTGCCAGCAGTTTAACTACCTATAGCAATCAGCCCCAGCATTTT
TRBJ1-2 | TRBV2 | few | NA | CASTPGPATVYGYTF | TGTGCCAGCACTCCAGGGCCCGCGACCGTCTATGGCTACACCTTC
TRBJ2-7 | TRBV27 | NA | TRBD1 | CASSLGRQGSTEQYF | TGTGCCAGCAGTTTAGGAAGACAGGGAAGTACCGAGCAGTACTTC
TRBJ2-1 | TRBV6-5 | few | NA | CASSWEGGYNEQFF | TGTGCCAGCAGTTGGGAAGGGGGGTACAATGAGCAGTTCTTC
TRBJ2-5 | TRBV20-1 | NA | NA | CSATPTWETQYF | TGCAGTGCTACACCCACCTGGGAGACCCAGTACTTC
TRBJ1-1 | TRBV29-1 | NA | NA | CSVDRGGTNTEAFF | TGCAGCGTTGACCGGGGGGGGACGAACACTGAAGCTTTCTTT
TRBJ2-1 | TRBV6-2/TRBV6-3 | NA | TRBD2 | CASRPGTSLSNEQFF | TGTGCCAGCAGGCCAGGGACTAGCCTAAGCAATGAGCAGTTCTTC
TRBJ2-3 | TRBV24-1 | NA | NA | CATSDFSEEGSDTQYF | TGTGCCACCAGTGATTTCTCAGAGGAGGGCTCAGATACGCAGTATTTT
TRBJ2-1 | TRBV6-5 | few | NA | CASSYSVRAGNEQFF | TGTGCCAGCAGTTACTCAGTTCGGGCCGGCAATGAGCAGTTCTTC
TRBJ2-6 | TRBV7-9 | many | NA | CASSLDSGANVLTF | TGTGCCAGCAGCTTGGACTCTGGGGCCAACGTCCTGACTTTC
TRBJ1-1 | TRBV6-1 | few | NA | CASRQTWEEAFF | TGTGCCAGCAGACAGACATGGGAAGAAGCTTTCTTT
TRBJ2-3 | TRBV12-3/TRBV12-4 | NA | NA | CASSQTGTDTQYF | TGTGCCAGCAGCCAAACCGGCACAGATACGCAGTATTTT
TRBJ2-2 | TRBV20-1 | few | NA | CSAMGPVNTGELFF | TGCAGTGCTATGGGACCGGTGAACACCGGGGAGCTGTTTTTT
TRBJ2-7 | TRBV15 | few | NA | CATSRAGRGPLEQYF | TGTGCCACCAGCAGGGCGGGCAGGGGCCCCCTCGAGCAGTACTTC
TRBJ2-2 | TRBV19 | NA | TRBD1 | CASSRQGQLNTGELFF | TGTGCCAGTAGCCGACAGGGGCAACTTAACACCGGGGAGCTGTTTTTT
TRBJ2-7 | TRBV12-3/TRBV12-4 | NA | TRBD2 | CASSFTPGLGVYEQYF | TGTGCCAGCAGTTTTACCCCGGGACTAGGGGTATACGAGCAGTACTTC
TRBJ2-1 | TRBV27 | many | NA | CASNTGALSYNEQFF | TGTGCCAGCAACACGGGGGCTTTATCCTACAATGAGCAGTTCTTC
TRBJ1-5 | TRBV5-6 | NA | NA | CASSLEADNQPQHF | TGTGCCAGCAGCTTGGAGGCGGATAATCAGCCCCAGCATTTT
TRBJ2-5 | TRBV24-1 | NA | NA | CATSAPRPGGRETQYF | TGTGCCACCAGTGCCCCCCGTCCAGGGGGGAGAGAGACCCAGTACTTC
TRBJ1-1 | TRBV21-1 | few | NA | CASIQLGISKIRRGVRISEAFF | TGTGCCAGCATCCAACTAGGGATATCCAAAATTCGTCGCGGAGTACGAATTAGTGAAGCTTTCTTT
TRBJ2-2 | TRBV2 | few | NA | CASGEQVNTGELFF | TGTGCCAGCGGGGAACAGGTGAACACCGGGGAGCTGTTTTTT
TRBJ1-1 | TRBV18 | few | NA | CASSRTGEAFF | TGTGCCAGCTCCCGTACTGGTGAAGCTTTCTTT
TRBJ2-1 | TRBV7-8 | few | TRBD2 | CASSLSGGPSYNEQFF | TGTGCCAGCAGCCTCTCGGGGGGTCCCTCCTACAATGAGCAGTTCTTC
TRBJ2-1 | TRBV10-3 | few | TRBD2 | CAISGIAGVGNEQFF | TGTGCCATCAGTGGGATAGCGGGAGTAGGCAATGAGCAGTTCTTC
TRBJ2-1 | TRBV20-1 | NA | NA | CSAILVGWGYNEQFF | TGCAGTGCTATCCTGGTCGGGTGGGGTTACAATGAGCAGTTCTTC
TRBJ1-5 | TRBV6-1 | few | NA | CASSLGRVGSQPQHF | TGTGCCAGCAGTCTAGGGAGGGTTGGGAGTCAGCCCCAGCATTTT
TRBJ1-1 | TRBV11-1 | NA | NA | CASSPRDGYTEAFF | TGTGCCAGCAGCCCCCGGGACGGGTACACTGAAGCTTTCTTT
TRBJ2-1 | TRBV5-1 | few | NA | CASSLVGGRGYNEQFF | TGCGCCAGCAGCTTGGTTGGCGGTCGTGGCTACAATGAGCAGTTCTTC
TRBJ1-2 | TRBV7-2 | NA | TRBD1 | CASSLGDRRLANYGYTF | TGTGCCAGCAGCTTAGGGGACAGAAGACTAGCTAACTATGGCTACACCTTC
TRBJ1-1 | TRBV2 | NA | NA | CASSAGSHEAFF | TGTGCCAGCAGTGCCGGGAGTCATGAAGCTTTCTTT
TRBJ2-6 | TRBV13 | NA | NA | CASSRGDGANVLTF | TGTGCCAGCAGCCGAGGCGATGGGGCCAACGTCCTGACTTTC
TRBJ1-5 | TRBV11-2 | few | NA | CASSPGTLDSNQPQHF | TGTGCCAGCAGCCCTGGGACCTTAGATAGCAATCAGCCCCAGCATTTT
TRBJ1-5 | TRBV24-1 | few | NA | CATSDAGGQWNQPQHF | TGTGCCACCAGTGATGCGGGCGGACAGTGGAATCAGCCCCAGCATTTT
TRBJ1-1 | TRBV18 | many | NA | CASSQGANTEAFF | TGTGCCAGCTCACAAGGGGCCAACACTGAAGCTTTCTTT
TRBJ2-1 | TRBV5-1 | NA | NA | CASRLTGNNEQFF | TGCGCCAGCAGACTGACAGGTAACAATGAGCAGTTCTTC
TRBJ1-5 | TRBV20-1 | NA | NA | CSARVSGRDNQPQHF | TGCAGTGCTAGAGTAAGTGGCAGAGACAATCAGCCCCAGCATTTT
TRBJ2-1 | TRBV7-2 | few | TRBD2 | CASSTTSGSHNEQFF | TGTGCCAGCAGCACGACTAGCGGGTCCCACAATGAGCAGTTCTTC
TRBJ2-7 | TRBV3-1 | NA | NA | CATGPSSYEQYF | TGTGCCACCGGGCCAAGCTCCTACGAGCAGTACTTC
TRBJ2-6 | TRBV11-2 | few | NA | CASSLRWVLPSGANVLTF | TGTGCCAGCAGCTTACGGTGGGTCTTACCCTCTGGGGCCAACGTCCTGACTTTC
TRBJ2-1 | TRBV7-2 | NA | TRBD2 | CASSLSGREGEQFF | TGTGCCAGCAGCTTATCGGGACGGGAGGGTGAGCAGTTCTTC
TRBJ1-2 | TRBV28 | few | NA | CASRHREVTYGYTF | TGTGCCAGCAGGCACAGGGAGGTCACCTATGGCTACACCTTC